Below, 23 T cell receptor beta chains from the same sample are listed, as sequenced in a study of cytomegalovirus exposure and HLA in healthy donors. Amplification used 60 Vbeta primers and 13 Jbeta primers. The repertoire was sequenced with immunoSEQ multiplex PCR; TCRdb's copy has only in-frame clones and lacks some. The sample contains under 200,000 clones, approximately 82% of which appear only once. Source material: PBMCs. Every receptor here comes from a woman younger than 30 in good health and CMV-seronegative.

V is TRBV28 and J is TRBJ1-1; no clear D gene. Germline V gene sequence: CDR1 MDHEN, CDR2 SYDVKM. This CDR3 region has 12 residues. V gave up 1 base and J gave up 10 bases, with 10 bases separating them. The CDR3: CASSLYTGIAFF. DNA of the CDR3: TGTGCCAGCAGTTTATATACGGGGATAGCTTTCTTT.

The genes are TRBV19 and TRBJ2-7; 8 bases line up with TRBD1. The V gene end was trimmed by 4 bases and the J gene end by 2 bases; junction bases not matched to a gene: 4. Germline lookup yields CDR1 LNHDA and CDR2 SQIVND (reference sequence). The CDR3 length is 14 residues. The CDR3 protein is CASSTGTGPYEQYF. CDR3 in DNA: TGTGCCAGTAGTACAGGGACAGGACCCTACGAGCAGTACTTC.

This clone came up a few times. V gene TRBV6-5 combines with J gene TRBJ2-7; D may be TRBD1 (5 bases). Germline V CDR1 and CDR2: MNHEY, SVGAGI. The CDR3 loop spans 12 amino acids. V lost 8 bases and J 0 bases, leaving 8 bases between the germline ends. The CDR3 protein is CASWGSSYEQYF. The CDR3 region has the DNA TGTGCCAGCTGGGGCAGCTCCTACGAGCAGTACTTC.

This rearrangement joins TRBV7-8 to TRBJ2-2; no clear D gene. CDR1 is SGHVS, CDR2 FQNEAQ, per germline. The length of the CDR3 is 15 residues. V dropped 5 bases and J dropped 0 bases, with 10 bases sitting between them. The CDR3 nucleotides read TGTGCCAGCAGCCTAATGACAACGAACACCGGGGAGCTGTTTTTT. It encodes CASSLMTTNTGELFF.

This clone has a handful of counts. The V call is TRBV5-4, the J call TRBJ1-2; D gene unclear. CDR1 is SGHNT, CDR2 YYREEE, per germline (reference sequence). Trimming took 2 bases from V and 3 from J, leaving 14 bases between them. This CDR3 is built from 15 residues. In DNA form, the CDR3 reads TGTGCCAGCAGCTTAAACAGAGTCGCCCACTATGGCTACACCTTC. Translation gives CASSLNRVAHYGYTF.

V and J are TRBV13 and TRBJ1-3, with D possibly TRBD1 on 6 matching bases. Looked up from germline, CDR1 is PRHDT and CDR2 is FYEKMQ (reference sequence). Trimming stripped 5 bases from V and 6 bases from J, with 11 bases between. The CDR3 length is 13 residues. The CDR3 region has the DNA TGTGCCAGCAGCGGGGGGGCGGCAAACACCATATATTTT. This gives the protein CASSGGAANTIYF.

This rearrangement joins TRBV6-1 to TRBJ2-2; TRBD2 matches at 15 bases. Per the germline V gene, CDR1 is MNHNS and CDR2 is SASEGT. This CDR3 contains 19 residues. V lost 2 bases and J lost 6; bases outside the gene matches: 10. The CDR3 region has the DNA TGTGCCAGCAGTGAACCGGGACACGGGACTAGCGGGAGGCCCGGGGAGCTGTTTTTT. This sequence encodes CASSEPGHGTSGRPGELFF.

The chain combines TRBV4-3 with TRBJ1-2; D remains unclear. CDR3 length: 16 residues. Deletions cut 0 bases from V and 4 bases from J, with 15 bases between. Germline loops: CDR1 LGHNA, CDR2 YSLEER. CDR3 DNA: TGCGCCAGCAGCCAAGATGTGGCGGCGCGGAGCTATGGCTACACCTTC. Its translation is CASSQDVAARSYGYTF.

This clone was recorded once. This sequence joins TRBV9 and TRBJ2-5; D is uncertain. The V end was cut by 2 bases, the J end by 1 base, with 9 bases between. From germline, CDR1 is SGDLS and CDR2 YYNGEE. The CDR3 contains 14 residues. This CDR3 reads CASSVGEPQETQYF. CDR3 nucleotides: TGTGCCAGCAGCGTTGGAGAACCCCAAGAGACCCAGTACTTC.

The chain combines TRBV28 with TRBJ1-5; D ambiguous. The CDR3 length is 18 residues. Germline-derived CDR1 and CDR2 are MDHEN and SYDVKM. V shed 7 bases and J shed 1 base, with 23 bases lying between them. The CDR3 coding sequence is TGTGCCAGCATCCATCTCAAAAACGGACTGCGCAGCAATCAGCCCCAGCATTTT. It encodes CASIHLKNGLRSNQPQHF.

This rearrangement joins TRBV19 to TRBJ1-1, with D unresolved. Germline V lookup: CDR1 LNHDA, CDR2 SQIVND (reference sequence). Trimming removed 3 bases from V and 2 bases from J, with 16 bases in between. The CDR3 totals 16 residues. The CDR3 DNA is TGTGCCAGTAGTATTCTAGTTCCGAGGGAAAACACTGAAGCTTTCTTT. It yields the protein CASSILVPRENTEAFF.

For the CDR3, the DNA is TGTGCCAGCAGACCTCCGACAGGGGACACCGGGGAGCTGTTTTTT. Translated: CASRPPTGDTGELFF. The chain couples TRBV7-9 to TRBJ2-2; 8 nucleotides line up with TRBD1. Germline loops: CDR1 SEHNR, CDR2 FQNEAQ (reference sequence). Trimming took 6 bases from V and 3 from J; bases not matched to a gene: 6. The CDR3 has 15 amino acids.

V and J are TRBV11-2 and TRBJ1-1; maybe TRBD1 (5 bases). The CDR3 consists of 17 residues. V lost 2 bases and J 1 base, leaving 17 bases between the germline ends. CDR1 is SGHAT, CDR2 FQNNGV, per germline. The CDR3 DNA reads TGTGCCAGCAGCTTATGGGGTTTGGGGCAGGGGAACACTGAAGCTTTCTTT. It specifies CASSLWGLGQGNTEAFF.

The gene calls are TRBV5-4 and TRBJ2-2; 9 bases map to TRBD2. Germline trimming cut 4 bases from V and 4 bases from J; bases unmatched to any gene: 5. Germline loops: CDR1 SGHNT, CDR2 YYREEE (reference sequence). The CDR3 sequence is 15 residues long. The CDR3 DNA follows: TGTGCCAGCAGCCGACTAGCGGAAAGCACCGGGGAGCTGTTTTTT. This codes for CASSRLAESTGELFF.

This clone showed up just a few times. This chain uses TRBV29-1 with TRBJ1-1, with no clear D. The germline V gene encodes CDR1 SQVTM and CDR2 ANQGSEA. The V and J ends lost 5 bases and 4 bases respectively, with 8 bases between them. This CDR3 comprises 11 residues. Here the CDR3 DNA reads TGCAGCGTTCAACAGCTCACTGAAGCTTTCTTT. This encodes CSVQQLTEAFF.

The chain joins TRBV5-6 to TRBJ2-5, with 11 bases aligning to TRBD2. V lost 4 bases and J lost 5; bases outside the gene matches: 13. CDR1 is SGHDT, CDR2 YYEEEE, per germline. The CDR3 covers 17 residues. The CDR3 sequence is CASSPTAGTSGRETQYF. Written as DNA, the CDR3 is TGTGCCAGCAGCCCAACGGCCGGGACTAGCGGCCGGGAGACCCAGTACTTC.

The V and J genes are TRBV30 and TRBJ2-7; perhaps TRBD1 as D (6 bases). V lost 2 bases to trimming and J lost 9 bases, with 23 bases between them. Germline CDR1 is GTSNPN and CDR2 is SVGIG (reference sequence). CDR3 length equals 15 residues. The chain's CDR3 is CAWSRQARGFTGQYF. CDR3 bases: TGTGCCTGGAGTCGCCAGGCCAGGGGATTTACGGGGCAGTACTTC. The full variable domain, rest sourced from reference TRBV30 and TRBJ2-7, is SQTIHQWPATLVQPVGSPLSLECTVEGTSNPNLYWYRQAAGRGLQLLFYSVGIGQISSEVPQNLSASRPQDRQFILSSKKLLLSDSGFYLCAWSRQARGFTGQYFGPGTRLTVT.

The V and J genes are TRBV7-9 and TRBJ1-5; possibly TRBD1 for D (5 bases). Germline lookup yields CDR1 SEHNR and CDR2 FQNEAQ (reference sequence). The CDR3 is made up of 16 amino acids. V shed 5 bases and J shed 3 bases, with 17 bases lying between them. The DNA of the CDR3 is TGTGCCAGCAGCCTCTCGGGCAGGGCAGACAATCAGCCCCAGCATTTT. Amino acids: CASSLSGRADNQPQHF.

The chain joins TRBV7-9 to TRBJ2-2, with 9 bases fitting TRBD1. Germline V gene sequence: CDR1 SEHNR, CDR2 FQNEAQ (reference sequence). The V gene end was trimmed by 5 bases and the J gene end by 4 bases; junction bases not matched to a gene: 5. There are 15 residues in the CDR3. CDR3 in amino acids: CASSRDRVGTGELFF. The CDR3 DNA follows: TGTGCCAGCAGCCGGGACAGGGTGGGCACCGGGGAGCTGTTTTTT.

This chain uses TRBV9 with TRBJ2-1, with 8 bases lining up with TRBD1. With V trimmed by 3 bases and J by 7 bases, 12 bases remained unmatched. This CDR3 is built from 16 residues. Germline V gene data show CDR1 as SGDLS and CDR2 as YYNGEE. CDR3 sequence reads: CASSAVTGTGLNEQFF. As DNA, the CDR3 is TGTGCCAGCAGCGCAGTTACCGGGACAGGTTTGAATGAGCAGTTCTTC. The full variable domain, rest sourced from reference TRBV9 and TRBJ2-1, is DSGVTQTPKHLITATGQRVTLRCSPRSGDLSVYWYQQSLDQGLQFLIQYYNGEERAKGNILERFSAQQFPDLHSELNLSSLELGDSALYFCASSAVTGTGLNEQFFGPGTRLTVL.

The V gene is TRBV30, the J gene TRBJ2-1; no clear D gene. V lost 3 bases to trimming and J lost 6 bases, with 15 bases between them. Germline V gives CDR1 GTSNPN, CDR2 SVGIG (reference sequence). The CDR3 extends over 14 amino acids. The CDR3 protein is CAWSHLVPGNEQFF. DNA of the CDR3: TGTGCCTGGAGCCACCTGGTACCGGGCAATGAGCAGTTCTTC.

The V call is TRBV2, the J call TRBJ2-7, with 11 bases fitting TRBD2. CDR3 length equals 15 residues. CDR1 and CDR2 (germline): SNHLY, FYNNEI. Losses at the gene ends were 5 bases for V and 3 bases for J; bases not matched to a gene: 6. This CDR3 is CASSRVGTSGYEQYV. CDR3 nucleotides: TGTGCCAGCAGTCGCGTAGGGACTAGCGGCTACGAGCAGTACGTC.

The CDR3 DNA reads TGTGCCTGGAGTCGTCGACTAGCGGAGGCCTACGAGCAGTACGTC. Protein product: CAWSRRLAEAYEQYV. J is TRBJ2-7 and V is TRBV30; 9 bases are a match to TRBD2. Per germline, CDR1 GTSNPN and CDR2 SVGIG (reference sequence). This CDR3 is 15 amino acids long. The J segment lost 2 bases and the V segment lost 2 bases, leaving 7 bases of the junction unmatched.